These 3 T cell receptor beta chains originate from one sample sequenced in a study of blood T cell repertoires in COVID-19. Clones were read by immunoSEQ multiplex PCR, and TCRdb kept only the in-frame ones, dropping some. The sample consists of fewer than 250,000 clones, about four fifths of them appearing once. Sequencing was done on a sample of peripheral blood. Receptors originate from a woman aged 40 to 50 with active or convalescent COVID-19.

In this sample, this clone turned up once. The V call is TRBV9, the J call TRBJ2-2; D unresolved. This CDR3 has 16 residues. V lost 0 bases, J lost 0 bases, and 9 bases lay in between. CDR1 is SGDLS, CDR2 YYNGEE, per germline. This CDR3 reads CASSVGSLANTGELFF. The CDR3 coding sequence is TGTGCCAGCAGCGTAGGTAGTCTAGCGAACACCGGGGAGCTGTTTTTT.

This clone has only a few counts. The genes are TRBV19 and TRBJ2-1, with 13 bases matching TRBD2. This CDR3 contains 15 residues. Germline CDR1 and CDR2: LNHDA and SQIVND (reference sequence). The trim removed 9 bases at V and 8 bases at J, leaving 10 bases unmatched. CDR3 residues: CASRWTSGSLHEQFF. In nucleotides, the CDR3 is TGTGCCAGCCGGTGGACTAGCGGGAGCCTACATGAGCAGTTCTTC. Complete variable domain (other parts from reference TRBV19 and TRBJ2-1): DGGITQSPKYLFRKEGQNVTLSCEQNLNHDAMYWYRQDPGQGLRLIYYSQIVNDFQKGDIAEGYSVSREKKESFPLTVTSAQKNPTAFYLCASRWTSGSLHEQFFGPGTRLTVL.

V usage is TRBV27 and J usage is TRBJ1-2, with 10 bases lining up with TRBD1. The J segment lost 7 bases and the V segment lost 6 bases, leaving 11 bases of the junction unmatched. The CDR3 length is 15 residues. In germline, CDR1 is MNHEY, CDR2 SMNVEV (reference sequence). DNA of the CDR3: TGTGCCAGCAGGTCCTCCGGGACAGGGGCCGGTGGCTACACCTTC. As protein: CASRSSGTGAGGYTF.